The 17 T cell receptor beta chains below come from one sample, sequenced in a study of T cells in Graves' hyperthyroidism and ophthalmopathy. The CDR3 regions of TCR beta were amplified from RNA transcripts. TCR CDR3 regions were first amplified by RT-PCR with HTBI primers. TCRdb recomputed calls from the multiplex PCR reads with MiXCR, one row per CDR3 protein. This sample has over 700,000 distinct CDR3 sequences, with approximately 36% found just once. The sample comprised blood. These TCRs come from a middle-aged woman with Graves' hyperthyroidism.

The chain recombines TRBV29-1 with TRBJ2-7; the match to TRBD1 covers 10 bases. CDR3 length equals 15 residues. V lost 3 bases and J lost 7; bases outside the gene matches: 12. The V gene's germline CDR1 is SQVTM and CDR2 ANQGSEA. In nucleotides, the CDR3 is TGCAGCGTTGACGACGGGGACAGGGGCCATCCGGAGCAGTACTTC. This translates into CSVDDGDRGHPEQYF.

CDR3: CASSLQLNGEKLFF. CDR3 bases: TGTGCCAGCAGCCTTCAGCTTAACGGTGAAAAACTGTTTTTT. The chain links TRBV7-9 to TRBJ1-4; the D is unclear. Per germline, CDR1 SEHNR and CDR2 FQNEAQ (reference sequence). The CDR3 is 14 residues long. V lost 5 bases and J lost 7, with 14 bases in between.

This clonotype was detected a few times. The chain couples TRBV6-2 or TRBV6-3 to TRBJ1-1; D possibly corresponds to TRBD1 (6 bases). Germline CDR1 MNHEY, CDR2 SVGEGT. CDR3 size: 16 residues. V gave up 0 bases and J gave up 8 bases, with 19 bases separating them. Here the CDR3 reads CASSYSISGGGAEAFF. In nucleotides, the CDR3 is TGTGCCAGCAGTTACTCGATATCCGGGGGCGGTGCCGAAGCTTTCTTT.

With regard to this clonotype: It may be a read error: a sequence one base away is much more abundant. The CDR3 carries no conserved terminal phenylalanine or tryptophan, so it likely arises from a read error. The V gene is TRBV6-1, the J gene TRBJ2-2, with TRBD2 matching 11 bases. Looked up from germline, CDR1 is MNHNS and CDR2 is SASEGT. The CDR3 totals 17 residues. The trim removed 6 bases at V and 7 bases at J, leaving 13 bases unmatched. The CDR3 DNA reads as TGTGCCAGCAGCTCGTTAGCGGGAGGGGGCGTAAACGGGGAGCTGTTTCTT. It encodes CASSSLAGGGVNGELFL.

V gene TRBV4-1 combines with J gene TRBJ1-4; a possible D gene is TRBD1 (5 bases). Trimming cost V 0 bases and J 0 bases, with 11 bases left between them. The CDR3 loop spans 17 amino acids. Germline CDR1 is MGHRA and CDR2 is YSYEKL. The CDR3: CASSQDQGFATNEKLFF. CDR3 bases: TGCGCCAGCAGCCAAGATCAGGGATTTGCAACTAATGAAAAACTGTTTTTT.

This clonotype was counted at least ten times. V is TRBV2 and J is TRBJ1-2, with 7 bases matching TRBD1. The germline V gene has CDR1 SNHLY and CDR2 FYNNEI. The CDR3 contains 14 residues. The J segment lost 4 bases and the V segment lost 3 bases, leaving 5 bases of the junction unmatched. The CDR3 DNA follows: TGTGCCAGCAGTGAGGGGGACAGATCCTATGGCTACACCTTC. It translates to CASSEGDRSYGYTF.

The sample holds many counts of this clonotype. This sequence joins TRBV19 and TRBJ1-5; no firm D call. Germline assignment: CDR1 LNHDA and CDR2 SQIVND (reference sequence). This CDR3 has 15 residues. Deletions cut 3 bases from V and 2 bases from J, with 11 bases between. The CDR3 region is CASSIPGARNQPQHF. The CDR3 DNA reads as TGTGCCAGTAGTATCCCGGGTGCGCGCAATCAGCCCCAGCATTTT.

This clonotype was recorded at least ten times. Its ends do not fully match the called genes, so a read error is possible. The V call is TRBV4-1, the J call TRBJ1-2, with D possibly being TRBD1 (5 bases). This CDR3 region has 13 residues. Germline-derived CDR1 and CDR2 are MGHRA and YSYEKL. The CDR3 is CASSPFLDSQADF. The CDR3 nucleotides are TGCGCCAGCAGCCCCTTCCTAGACAGCCAGGCTGACTTC.

This clonotype was seen ten or more times. The gene calls are TRBV12-3 or TRBV12-4 and TRBJ1-1; D is ambiguous. The ends were cut back, 6 bases at V and 7 bases at J, with 6 bases in the middle. This CDR3 is built from 10 residues. The CDR3 nucleotides are TGTGCCAGCAGCCGCAATGAAGCTTTCTTT. It is translated as CASSRNEAFF.

This clonotype was picked up a small number of times. V and J are TRBV19 and TRBJ1-4; D is unclear. V gave up 6 bases and J gave up 12 bases, with 11 bases separating them. This CDR3 is 11 amino acids long. CDR1 is LNHDA and CDR2 is SQIVND in the germline V gene (reference sequence). CDR3: CASSPYPELFF. CDR3 in DNA: TGTGCCAGTAGCCCGTACCCTGAACTGTTTTTT.

This clonotype was picked up a small number of times. The rearrangement uses TRBV4-3 and TRBJ1-2, with D possibly being TRBD1 (6 bases). The CDR3 extends over 16 amino acids. Germline V gives CDR1 LGHNA, CDR2 YSLEER. Between the trimmed V and J ends, which lost 4 bases and 6 bases, there was a span of 21 bases. CDR3 loop: CASSPPTSRGWHGYTF. DNA for the CDR3: TGCGCCAGCAGCCCGCCGACGAGCAGGGGATGGCATGGCTACACCTTC.

This clonotype has at least ten counts. The V and J genes are TRBV12-3 or TRBV12-4 and TRBJ1-1; no clear D. The CDR3 is 12 amino acids. The V end was cut by 4 bases, the J end by 7 bases, with 10 bases between. The CDR3 nucleotides are TGTGCCAGCAGTTCCGGCCCATATGAAGCTTTCTTT. This sequence encodes CASSSGPYEAFF.

This clonotype has a handful of counts. The V call is TRBV29-1, the J call TRBJ1-2; 7 nucleotides align to TRBD1. Trimming took 4 bases from V and 5 from J; bases not matched to a gene: 16. CDR3 length equals 16 residues. Germline V gene lookup returns CDR1 SQVTM and CDR2 ANQGSEA. This CDR3 is CSVGGGQSHTVYGYTF. In DNA form, the CDR3 reads TGCAGCGTTGGAGGGGGACAGAGCCATACCGTTTATGGCTACACCTTC.

This clonotype was seen repeatedly, ten times or more. The V gene is TRBV7-3, the J gene TRBJ1-2, with D possibly matching TRBD1 (5 bases). With 8 bases removed from V and 12 bases from J, the gap between germline ends came to 16 bases. Germline lookup yields CDR1 SGHTA and CDR2 FQGTGA. CDR3 length equals 11 residues. The CDR3 reads CASGDLMADTF. The CDR3 DNA is TGTGCCAGCGGGGACCTCATGGCAGACACCTTC.

CDR3 region: CASSVLPVATEAFF. CDR3 nucleotides: TGTGCCAGCAGCGTTCTTCCGGTGGCCACTGAAGCTTTCTTT. The chain joins TRBV9 to TRBJ1-1; no clear D gene. The V end was cut by 2 bases, the J end by 4 bases, with 12 bases between. Looked up from germline, CDR1 is SGDLS and CDR2 is YYNGEE. The CDR3 has 14 amino acids.

This chain links TRBV19 with TRBJ1-1; 8 bases fit TRBD1. Germline V gene data show CDR1 as LNHDA and CDR2 as SQIVND (reference sequence). This CDR3 contains 15 residues. The V and J ends lost 6 bases and 6 bases, in that order; junction bases with no gene match: 12. CDR3 DNA: TGTGCCAGTAGGGGGACAGGCGAAGGCGAAGCTGAAGCTTTCTTT. Protein product: CASRGTGEGEAEAFF. The whole variable domain, filled in from reference TRBV19 and TRBJ1-1, reads DGGITQSPKYLFRKEGQNVTLSCEQNLNHDAMYWYRQDPGQGLRLIYYSQIVNDFQKGDIAEGYSVSREKKESFPLTVTSAQKNPTAFYLCASRGTGEGEAEAFFGQGTRLTVV.

This clonotype occurred many times. The gene calls are TRBV29-1 and TRBJ2-7; D gene ambiguous. V lost 4 bases and J lost 1, with 8 bases in between. This CDR3 has 12 residues. Germline V gene data show CDR1 as SQVTM and CDR2 as ANQGSEA. CDR3 loop: CSVVVSSYEQYF. The CDR3 DNA is TGCAGCGTTGTGGTCTCATCCTACGAGCAGTACTTC.